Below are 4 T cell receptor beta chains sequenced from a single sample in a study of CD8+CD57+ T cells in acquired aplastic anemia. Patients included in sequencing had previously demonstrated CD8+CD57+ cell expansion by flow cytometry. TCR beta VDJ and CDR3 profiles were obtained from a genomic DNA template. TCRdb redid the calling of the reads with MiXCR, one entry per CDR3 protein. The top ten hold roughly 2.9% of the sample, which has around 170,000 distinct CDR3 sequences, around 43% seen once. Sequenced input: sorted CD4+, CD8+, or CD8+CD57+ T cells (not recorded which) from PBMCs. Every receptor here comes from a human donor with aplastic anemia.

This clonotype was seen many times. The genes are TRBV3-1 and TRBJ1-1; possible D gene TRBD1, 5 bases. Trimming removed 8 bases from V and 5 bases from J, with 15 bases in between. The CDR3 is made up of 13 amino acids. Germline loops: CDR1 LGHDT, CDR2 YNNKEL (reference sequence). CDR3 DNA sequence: TGTGCCAGCCTAAAGCGGGGGGGGACTGAAGCTTTCTTT. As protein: CASLKRGGTEAFF.

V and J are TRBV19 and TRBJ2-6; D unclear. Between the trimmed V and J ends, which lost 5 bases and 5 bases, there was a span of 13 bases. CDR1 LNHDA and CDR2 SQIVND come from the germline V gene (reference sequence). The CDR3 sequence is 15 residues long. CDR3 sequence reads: CASSVKVTRANVLTF. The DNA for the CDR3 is TGTGCCAGTAGTGTGAAGGTGACGCGGGCCAACGTCCTGACTTTC. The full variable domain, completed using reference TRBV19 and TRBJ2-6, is DGGITQSPKYLFRKEGQNVTLSCEQNLNHDAMYWYRQDPGQGLRLIYYSQIVNDFQKGDIAEGYSVSREKKESFPLTVTSAQKNPTAFYLCASSVKVTRANVLTFGAGSRLTVL.

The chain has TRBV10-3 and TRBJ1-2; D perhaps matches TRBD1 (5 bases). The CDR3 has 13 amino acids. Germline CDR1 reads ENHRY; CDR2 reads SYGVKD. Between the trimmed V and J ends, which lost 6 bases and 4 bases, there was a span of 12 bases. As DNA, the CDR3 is TGTGCCATCAGAGAAGACAGATCCTATGGCTACACCTTC. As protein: CAIREDRSYGYTF.

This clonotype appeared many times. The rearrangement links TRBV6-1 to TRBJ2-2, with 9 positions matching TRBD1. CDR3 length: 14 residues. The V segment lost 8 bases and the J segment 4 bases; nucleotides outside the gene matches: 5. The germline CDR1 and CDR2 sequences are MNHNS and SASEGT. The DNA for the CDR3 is TGTGCCAGCCGGGACAGGGCGAGCACCGGGGAGCTGTTTTTT. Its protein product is CASRDRASTGELFF.